This TCR beta chain emerged from a study of blood T cell repertoires in COVID-19. About the research overall: Acute and convalescent COVID-19 samples came from the United States, Italy and Spain. T cells, B-cell-depleted T cells, or PBMCs supplied cDNA or gDNA.

Germline assignment: CDR1 SEHNR and CDR2 FQNEAQ (reference sequence). The CDR3 sequence is 17 residues long. The junction had 9 bases not matched to a gene; V was cut back by 5 bases and J by 1 base. Authors' data handling: By means of reference gene primer amplification, nucleated cell counts were estimated. Here immunoSEQ multiplex PCR was the method, and the copy in TCRdb shows in-frame clones only, minus some. The V and J calls and clone size were taken over from that table, and D and trimming were inferred from the DNA. The sample records about 83,000 clones, around nine tenths being singletons.

This rearrangement joins TRBV7-9 to TRBJ2-5; 11 bases align to TRBD1. This receptor was obtained from an elderly man with active or convalescent COVID-19. The material sequenced was peripheral blood. The CDR3 region is CASSPIGQGAPQETQYF. The CDR3 bases are TGTGCCAGCAGCCCCATCGGACAGGGGGCACCCCAAGAGACCCAGTACTTC.